One sample yielded the 30 T cell receptor beta chains listed below, sequenced in a study of T cells after yellow fever vaccination. TCRdb called the 5' RACE reads again in MiXCR, with one record for every CDR3 protein. The table lists around 67,000 distinct CDR3 sequences, about 6.6% of them singletons, with roughly 35% in the top ten. Source: CD8+ T cells sorted from PBMCs, taken 4 to 6 days after the first yellow fever vaccination. These receptor sequences come from a man younger than 35 who received the YFV17D yellow fever vaccine.

This clonotype has ten or more counts. The gene calls are TRBV7-8 and TRBJ2-7, with a weak D call TRBD1 (6 bases). The CDR3 length is 16 residues. Germline assignment: CDR1 SGHVS and CDR2 FQNEAQ. Trimming took 5 bases from V and 0 from J, leaving 17 bases between them. CDR3 loop: CASSDPGHMSSYEQYV. Here the CDR3 DNA reads TGTGCCAGCAGCGACCCGGGACACATGAGCTCCTACGAGCAGTACGTC.

This clonotype appeared many times. The V gene is TRBV4-3, the J gene TRBJ2-7; D gene unclear. The CDR3 contains 13 residues. Germline V lookup: CDR1 LGHNA, CDR2 YSLEER. V was shortened by 0 bases and J by 1 base, with 4 bases between the two germline ends. Here the CDR3 DNA reads TGCGCCAGCAGCCAAGATAGTTCCTACGAGCAGTACTTC. It yields the protein CASSQDSSYEQYF.

This clonotype was counted at least ten times. The rearrangement uses TRBV6-5 and TRBJ1-2, with no clear D. Trimming shortened V by 2 bases and J by 2 bases, and 15 bases separated the two germline ends. Germline values: CDR1 MNHEY, CDR2 SVGAGI. CDR3 size: 16 residues. The CDR3 DNA sequence: TGTGCCAGCAGTTACCGGGCGTCCGGGCTCAACTATGGCTACACCTTC. Translated: CASSYRASGLNYGYTF.

This clonotype was seen only a few times. J is TRBJ1-3 and V is TRBV5-1, with D perhaps TRBD1 (5 bases). Germline V CDR1 and CDR2: SGHRS, YFSETQ. The CDR3 consists of 18 residues. V dropped 1 base and J dropped 4 bases, with 21 bases sitting between them. CDR3 DNA: TGCGCCAGCAGCTTGTATTCCGACAGCCGCCAGGAAGGAAACACCATATATTTT. It codes for CASSLYSDSRQEGNTIYF.

V gene TRBV5-5 combines with J gene TRBJ1-2, with D possibly being TRBD1 (5 bases). The V gene's germline CDR1 is SGHKS and CDR2 YYEKEE (reference sequence). V was trimmed by 3 bases and J by 6 bases, leaving 15 bases between them. The CDR3 contains 14 residues. This CDR3 is CASSWRGQGDGYTF. The CDR3 DNA reads as TGTGCCAGCAGCTGGAGAGGTCAGGGTGATGGCTACACCTTC.

This clonotype has more than one count but fewer than ten. V usage is TRBV20-1 and J usage is TRBJ2-7; D remains unclear. Germline V lookup: CDR1 DFQATT, CDR2 SNEGSKA (reference sequence). CDR3 size: 14 residues. V dropped 3 bases and J dropped 2 bases, with 14 bases sitting between them. CDR3 amino acids: CSASSTGSTYEQYF. The CDR3 region has the DNA TGCAGTGCTAGCTCGACCGGCAGCACCTACGAGCAGTACTTC.

This clonotype was counted many times. V and J are TRBV7-2 and TRBJ1-5; the match to TRBD1 covers 12 bases. After removal of 3 bases from V and 2 bases from J, the junction contained 5 bases not matched to a gene. Germline V gene data show CDR1 as SGHTA and CDR2 as FQGNSA. The CDR3 consists of 17 residues. The CDR3 bases are TGTGCCAGCAGCTTCGCTGGGACAGGGGGCGGCAATCAGCCCCAGCATTTT. Encoded protein: CASSFAGTGGGNQPQHF.

This rearrangement joins TRBV4-1 to TRBJ1-2; 7 nucleotides match TRBD1. From germline, CDR1 is MGHRA and CDR2 YSYEKL. The CDR3 runs to 16 residues. J gave up 8 bases and V 4 bases, and 16 bases lay outside the gene matches. The DNA for the CDR3 is TGCGCCAGCAGCCTCCGGGGCGGGTTGGGGACAGACGGCTACACCTTC. The encoded protein is CASSLRGGLGTDGYTF.

V usage is TRBV6-5 and J usage is TRBJ2-3; 7 bases are shared with TRBD2. Germline assignment: CDR1 MNHEY and CDR2 SVGAGI. The V and J ends lost 4 bases and 0 bases, in that order; junction bases with no gene match: 4. CDR3 length: 15 residues. The DNA of the CDR3 is TGTGCCAGCAGTTTACCCGGGGGGAGCACAGATACGCAGTATTTT. Its protein product is CASSLPGGSTDTQYF.

The chain has TRBV11-2 and TRBJ2-6, with D perhaps TRBD1 or TRBD2 (7 bases each). The germline V and J ends were trimmed by 8 bases and 2 bases, with 22 bases remaining between them. Germline CDR1 SGHAT, CDR2 FQNNGV. The CDR3 has 18 residues. CDR3 residues: CASQGGGEKGAGANVLTF. In nucleotides, the CDR3 is TGTGCCAGCCAGGGGGGGGGTGAGAAGGGTGCTGGGGCCAACGTCCTGACTTTC.

The sample holds many counts of this clonotype. The chain is built from TRBV4-2 and TRBJ1-1, with unresolved D. This CDR3 has 13 residues. Germline values: CDR1 LGHNA, CDR2 YNFKEQ. Trimming stripped 0 bases from V and 5 bases from J, with 7 bases between. The CDR3 DNA reads as TGTGCCAGCAGCCAAGATATGGGGACTGAAGCTTTCTTT. It encodes CASSQDMGTEAFF.

J is TRBJ2-7 and V is TRBV18; D could derive from TRBD1 or TRBD2 (5 bases each). V was clipped by 3 bases and J by 2 bases, with 11 bases between them. The CDR3 spans 14 residues. Germline CDR1 reads KGHSH; CDR2 reads LQKENI. The CDR3 here is CASSPGPLTYEQYV. The CDR3 DNA reads TGTGCCAGCTCACCGGGACCACTAACCTACGAGCAGTACGTC.

In its sample, this clonotype was seen many times. The V gene is TRBV6-2 or TRBV6-3, the J gene TRBJ2-7; D is unresolved. Trimming stripped 2 bases from V and 3 bases from J, with 2 bases between. The CDR3 covers 11 residues. Germline assignment: CDR1 MNHEY and CDR2 SVGEGT. The DNA of the CDR3 is TGTGCCAGCAGTTACGACTACGAGCAGTACGTC. Encoded protein: CASSYDYEQYV.

This clonotype was seen repeatedly, ten times or more. The V call is TRBV3-1, the J call TRBJ1-5; a possible D gene is TRBD1 (5 bases). The CDR3 is 15 amino acids. Germline V CDR1 and CDR2: LGHDT, YNNKEL (reference sequence). The V gene lost 0 bases and the J gene lost 4 bases, with 10 bases spanning the gap. The CDR3 sequence is CASSQEETANQPQHF. CDR3 in DNA: TGTGCCAGCAGCCAAGAAGAGACAGCTAATCAGCCCCAGCATTTT.

Ten or more counts support this clonotype. The chain joins TRBV30 to TRBJ2-1; maybe TRBD2 (5 bases). Germline V gene sequence: CDR1 GTSNPN, CDR2 SVGIG (reference sequence). Trimming cost V 0 bases and J 7 bases, with 13 bases left between them. There are 14 residues in the CDR3. The CDR3 sequence: CAWSVTVLENEQFF. The CDR3 DNA is TGTGCCTGGAGTGTGACGGTACTAGAAAATGAGCAGTTCTTC.

The chain has TRBV11-2 and TRBJ1-1; D is perhaps TRBD1 (6 bases). CDR1 and CDR2 (germline): SGHAT, FQNNGV. This CDR3 spans 14 amino acids. V was trimmed by 4 bases and J by 4 bases, leaving 13 bases between them. The CDR3 loop is CASSSQGAGTEAFF. DNA of the CDR3: TGTGCCAGCAGCTCACAGGGCGCGGGCACTGAAGCTTTCTTT.

This clonotype was found a few times. This rearrangement joins TRBV7-9 to TRBJ2-1, with D maybe TRBD1 (8 bases). The CDR3 runs to 13 residues. The germline gives CDR1 SEHNR, CDR2 FQNEAQ (reference sequence). The ends were cut back, 5 bases at V and 12 bases at J, with 17 bases in the middle. CDR3 coding DNA: TGTGCCAGCAGCGCTGCAGGGGGCGGGGGGCAGTTCTTC. It yields the protein CASSAAGGGGQFF.

This clonotype has ten or more counts. The J gene is TRBJ2-5, the V gene TRBV4-3, with D possibly being TRBD1 (5 bases). This CDR3 has 15 amino acids. CDR1 LGHNA and CDR2 YSLEER come from the germline V gene. V lost 0 bases, J lost 1 base, and 9 bases lay in between. In DNA, the CDR3 is TGCGCCAGCAGCCAAGAGATCCAGGGCCAAGAGACCCAGTACTTC. It codes for CASSQEIQGQETQYF.

This clonotype was observed many times. The chain uses TRBV15 and TRBJ2-2; possible D gene TRBD1, 6 bases. Germline CDR1 reads LNHNV; CDR2 reads YYDKDF (reference sequence). This CDR3 region has 15 residues. V lost 4 bases and J 1 base, leaving 10 bases between the germline ends. The CDR3 loop is CATSTNRENTGELFF. Written as DNA, the CDR3 is TGTGCCACCAGCACCAACAGGGAGAACACCGGGGAGCTGTTTTTT.

This clonotype came up many times. This rearrangement joins TRBV7-9 to TRBJ1-1; the D is unclear. The length of the CDR3 is 12 residues. Germline V lookup: CDR1 SEHNR, CDR2 FQNEAQ (reference sequence). The V gene lost 2 bases and the J gene lost 6 bases, with 7 bases spanning the gap. The CDR3 protein is CASSLLLSEAFF. The CDR3 DNA reads as TGTGCCAGCAGCTTACTTCTCTCTGAAGCTTTCTTT.

The V and J genes are TRBV27 and TRBJ1-2; a weak D match, TRBD1 (5 bases). Trimming took 6 bases from V and 4 from J, leaving 18 bases between them. Per the germline V gene, CDR1 is MNHEY and CDR2 is SMNVEV (reference sequence). CDR3 length equals 15 residues. This chain's CDR3 is CASSSGRRKTYGYTF. For the CDR3, the DNA is TGTGCCAGCAGCTCGGGACGCAGGAAGACCTATGGCTACACCTTC.

This chain uses TRBV12-3 or TRBV12-4 with TRBJ2-3, with D perhaps matching TRBD1 or TRBD2 (5 bases each). CDR3 length: 15 residues. V lost 6 bases to trimming and J lost 1 base, with 14 bases between them. This chain's CDR3 is CASSSLGVGTDTQYF. The CDR3 DNA is TGTGCCAGCAGCTCCCTGGGGGTGGGCACAGATACGCAGTATTTT.

At least ten counts were recorded for this clonotype. V and J are TRBV11-2 and TRBJ2-2; D assignment may be TRBD1 or TRBD2 (6 bases each). Germline V lookup: CDR1 SGHAT, CDR2 FQNNGV. CDR3 length: 15 residues. Trimming cost V 3 bases and J 3 bases, with 11 bases left between them. For the CDR3, the DNA is TGTGCCAGCAGCTTTGCGGGACACGACACCGGGGAGCTGTTTTTT. Protein sequence: CASSFAGHDTGELFF.

This clonotype turned up a few times. V usage is TRBV24-1 and J usage is TRBJ2-1; the D call may be TRBD1 or TRBD2 (5 bases each). V dropped 6 bases and J dropped 5 bases, with 13 bases sitting between them. The V gene's germline CDR1 is KGHDR and CDR2 SFDVKD. CDR3 length: 14 residues. The CDR3 DNA is TGTGCCACCAGTTCGGGGACCCCCAACAATGAGCAGTTCTTC. Amino acid sequence: CATSSGTPNNEQFF.

The chain is built from TRBV11-2 and TRBJ2-3; D not certain. The CDR3 extends over 13 amino acids. CDR1 and CDR2 from the germline V gene are SGHAT and FQNNGV. V lost 5 bases, J lost 4 bases, and 10 bases lay in between. CDR3 in DNA: TGTGCCAGCAGCCTTTGGACCCCAGATACGCAGTATTTT. This sequence encodes CASSLWTPDTQYF.

This clonotype was counted many times. This chain uses TRBV11-2 with TRBJ2-7; 10 bases agree with TRBD1. This CDR3 is built from 14 residues. Germline assignment: CDR1 SGHAT and CDR2 FQNNGV. Losses at the gene ends were 8 bases for V and 6 bases for J; bases not matched to a gene: 10. The CDR3 DNA reads TGTGCCAGCGGGGGACAGGGGTCGTTCGGCGAGCAGTACTTC. Its translation: CASGGQGSFGEQYF.

This clonotype was counted many times. The V and J genes are TRBV3-1 and TRBJ1-1; D ambiguous. CDR1 is LGHDT and CDR2 is YNNKEL in the germline V gene (reference sequence). V lost 4 bases and J lost 1, with 4 bases in between. The CDR3 covers 12 residues. The CDR3 loop is CASSRRNTEAFF. The CDR3 DNA follows: TGTGCCAGCAGCCGTAGGAACACTGAAGCTTTCTTT.

The table lists this clonotype with many counts. The rearrangement links TRBV27 to TRBJ2-2; D gene uncertain. V gave up 3 bases and J gave up 0 bases, with 2 bases separating them. CDR3 length equals 13 residues. Looked up from germline, CDR1 is MNHEY and CDR2 is SMNVEV (reference sequence). CDR3 in DNA: TGTGCCAGCAGTTTCTCGAACACCGGGGAGCTGTTTTTT. This translates into CASSFSNTGELFF.

At least ten counts were recorded for this clonotype. This sequence joins TRBV6-5 and TRBJ1-1; 10 bases align to TRBD1. The CDR3 length is 16 residues. CDR1 and CDR2 (germline): MNHEY, SVGAGI. V lost 2 bases to trimming and J lost 2 bases; unmatched junction nucleotides: 5. The CDR3 loop is CASSYRDRGPNTEAFF. The DNA of the CDR3 is TGTGCCAGCAGTTACCGTGACAGGGGGCCTAACACTGAAGCTTTCTTT.

The J gene is TRBJ2-5, the V gene TRBV12-3 or TRBV12-4, with 13 bases identical to TRBD2. The CDR3 length is 17 residues. With 5 bases clipped from V and 1 base from J, the junction kept 7 bases outside the gene matches. The CDR3 is CASSVGLAGDLQETQYF. The CDR3 nucleotides are TGTGCCAGCAGTGTAGGACTAGCGGGGGACCTCCAAGAGACCCAGTACTTC.